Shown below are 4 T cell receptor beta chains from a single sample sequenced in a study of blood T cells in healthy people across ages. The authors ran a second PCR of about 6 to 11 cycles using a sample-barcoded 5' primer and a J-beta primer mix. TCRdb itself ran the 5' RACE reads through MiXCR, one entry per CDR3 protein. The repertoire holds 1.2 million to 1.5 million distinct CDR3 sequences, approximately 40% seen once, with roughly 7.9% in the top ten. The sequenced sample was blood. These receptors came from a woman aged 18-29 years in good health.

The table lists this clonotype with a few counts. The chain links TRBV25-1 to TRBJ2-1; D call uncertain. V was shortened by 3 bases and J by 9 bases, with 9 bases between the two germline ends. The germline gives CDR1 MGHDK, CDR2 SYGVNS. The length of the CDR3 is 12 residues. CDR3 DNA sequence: TGTGCCAGCAGTGACCGGCGACGTGAGCAGTTCTTC. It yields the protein CASSDRRREQFF.

CDR3 in amino acids: CASSYSTSGGGDTQYF. CDR3 nucleotides: TGTGCCAGCAGTTACTCGACTAGCGGGGGAGGAGATACGCAGTATTTT. The chain carries TRBV6-5 and TRBJ2-3; 12 positions match TRBD2. CDR1 is MNHEY, CDR2 SVGAGI, per germline. Trimming removed 0 bases from V and 5 bases from J; junction bases left unmatched: 3. This CDR3 has 16 amino acids.

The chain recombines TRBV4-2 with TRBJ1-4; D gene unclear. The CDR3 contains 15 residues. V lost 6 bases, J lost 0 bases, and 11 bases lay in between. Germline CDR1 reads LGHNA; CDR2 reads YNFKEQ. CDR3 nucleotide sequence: TGTGCCAGCAGTTCTAAGGGCGCAACTAATGAAAAACTGTTTTTT. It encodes CASSSKGATNEKLFF.

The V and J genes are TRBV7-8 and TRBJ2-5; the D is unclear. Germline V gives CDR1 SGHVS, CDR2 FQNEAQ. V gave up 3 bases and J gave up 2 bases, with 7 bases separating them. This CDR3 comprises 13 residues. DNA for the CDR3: TGTGCCAGCAGCTTCAACAGACAAGAGACCCAGTACTTC. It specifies CASSFNRQETQYF.